The 31 T cell receptor beta chains given below trace back to one sample, sequenced in a study of T cell responses to AZD1222 COVID-19 vaccine. TCRdb keeps only in-frame clones here, not all; method: immunoSEQ multiplex PCR. The table records about 160,000 clones, less than 95% of them present only once. Sequencing was performed on peripheral blood, taken on day 0 of AZD1222 vaccination. These receptor sequences come from an adult in good health.

DNA for the CDR3: TGTGCCAGCAGCTTCTCCGTTACCCCCTACGAGCAGTACTTC. Its protein product is CASSFSVTPYEQYF. The gene calls are TRBV13 and TRBJ2-7; D uncertain. V was shortened by 3 bases and J by 2 bases, with 11 bases between the two germline ends. The germline gives CDR1 PRHDT, CDR2 FYEKMQ (reference sequence). This CDR3 spans 14 amino acids. The entire variable domain, with the rest obtained from reference TRBV13 and TRBJ2-7, is as follows: AAGVIQSPRHLIKEKRETATLKCYPIPRHDTVYWYQQGPGQDPQFLISFYEKMQSDKGSIPDRFSAQQFSDYHSELNMSSLELGDSALYFCASSFSVTPYEQYFGPGTRLTVT.

The V call is TRBV28, the J call TRBJ1-3, with 7 nucleotides matching TRBD1. CDR1 MDHEN and CDR2 SYDVKM come from the germline V gene. The CDR3 spans 16 residues. Germline trimming cut 7 bases from V and 4 bases from J; bases unmatched to any gene: 13. The CDR3 sequence is CASTQSSGTVGNTIYF. DNA of the CDR3: TGTGCCAGCACCCAATCTTCCGGGACAGTAGGAAACACCATATATTTT.

The chain joins TRBV5-6 to TRBJ1-5; 7 nucleotides align to TRBD1. Germline CDR1 reads SGHDT; CDR2 reads YYEEEE. V dropped 0 bases and J dropped 0; count of bases not matched to a gene: 9. CDR3 length: 18 residues. Here the CDR3 DNA reads TGTGCCAGCAGCTTGGGTGGAGGGGGCCGATATAGCAATCAGCCCCAGCATTTT. It codes for CASSLGGGGRYSNQPQHF.

V gene TRBV5-1 combines with J gene TRBJ2-7, with 7 bases matching TRBD1. CDR1 and CDR2 from the germline V gene are SGHRS and YFSETQ. V lost 4 bases, J lost 2 bases, and 6 bases stayed unmatched. This CDR3 is 14 amino acids long. Here the CDR3 reads CASSPGQAAYEQYF. The DNA for the CDR3 is TGCGCCAGCAGCCCTGGACAGGCGGCCTACGAGCAGTACTTC.

This clone was found once. This chain joins TRBV5-1 and TRBJ2-3; D remains ambiguous. V was clipped by 4 bases and J by 0 bases, with 12 bases between them. The CDR3 spans 15 residues. Germline CDR1 and CDR2: SGHRS and YFSETQ. The CDR3 DNA sequence: TGCGCCAGCAGCCCCGGGCAGACTAGCACAGATACGCAGTATTTT. Its translation is CASSPGQTSTDTQYF.

The chain uses TRBV5-4 and TRBJ1-6; D unresolved. V was cut by 0 bases and J by 7 bases, with 14 bases left in between. Germline V gene sequence: CDR1 SGHNT, CDR2 YYREEE (reference sequence). The CDR3 contains 16 residues. This CDR3 reads CASSLGLPDPNSPLHF. In nucleotides, the CDR3 is TGTGCCAGCAGCTTGGGACTCCCCGACCCCAATTCACCCCTCCACTTT.

The chain is built from TRBV4-2 and TRBJ2-3; TRBD2 matches at 13 bases. The CDR3 is 21 residues long. CDR1 and CDR2 (germline): LGHNA, YNFKEQ. J lost 7 bases, V lost 2 bases, and 21 bases had no gene match. The CDR3 loop reads CASSQNPTRLAGGHAGNTQYF. The CDR3, as DNA: TGTGCCAGCAGCCAAAACCCCACCCGACTAGCGGGGGGTCACGCAGGCAATACGCAGTATTTT.

J is TRBJ2-2 and V is TRBV28, with 9 bases fitting TRBD2. Trimming took 6 bases from V and 5 from J; bases not matched to a gene: 1. The CDR3 is 13 amino acids. The germline V gene has CDR1 MDHEN and CDR2 SYDVKM. The CDR3 spells CASSSGGTGELFF. The DNA for the CDR3 is TGTGCCAGCAGCAGCGGGGGGACCGGGGAGCTGTTTTTT.

This clone was found a few times. The CDR3 protein is CASSYSAGDGYTF. CDR3 DNA: TGTGCCAGCAGTTACTCAGCAGGGGATGGCTACACCTTC. The chain joins TRBV6-5 to TRBJ1-2; D possibly corresponds to TRBD1 (6 bases). Trimming took 0 bases from V and 6 from J, leaving 8 bases between them. Germline lookup yields CDR1 MNHEY and CDR2 SVGAGI. The CDR3 spans 13 residues.

The chain recombines TRBV28 with TRBJ2-3; D is uncertain. V lost 5 bases and J lost 2, with 8 bases in between. The CDR3 length is 13 residues. The germline V gene has CDR1 MDHEN and CDR2 SYDVKM. CDR3 in amino acids: CASSPQSTDTQYF. CDR3 DNA: TGTGCCAGCAGTCCTCAGTCCACAGATACGCAGTATTTT. Supplemented by reference TRBV28 and TRBJ2-3, the full variable domain reads DVKVTQSSRYLVKRTGEKVFLECVQDMDHENMFWYRQDPGLGLRLIYFSYDVKMKEKGDIPEGYSVSREKKERFSLILESASTNQTSMYLCASSPQSTDTQYFGPGTRLTVL.

The chain recombines TRBV18 with TRBJ1-6, with unresolved D. The V and J ends lost 3 bases and 0 bases respectively, with 3 bases between them. The CDR3 has 14 residues. Germline V gene lookup returns CDR1 KGHSH and CDR2 LQKENI. The CDR3, as DNA: TGTGCCAGCTCACCGCGCTCCTATAATTCACCCCTCCACTTT. Translating it yields CASSPRSYNSPLHF.

The rearrangement links TRBV29-1 to TRBJ2-2, with 7 bases identical to TRBD1. Trimming cost V 5 bases and J 5 bases; bases outside gene matches: 5. This CDR3 is built from 13 residues. Germline CDR1 SQVTM, CDR2 ANQGSEA. The DNA of the CDR3 is TGCAGCGTTCAGGGCAGGGGGACCGGGGAGCTGTTTTTT. This translates into CSVQGRGTGELFF.

The chain is built from TRBV7-9 and TRBJ2-5; TRBD2 matches at 8 bases. The V segment lost 3 bases and the J segment 2 bases; nucleotides outside the gene matches: 8. CDR1 SEHNR and CDR2 FQNEAQ come from the germline V gene (reference sequence). This CDR3 spans 16 amino acids. CDR3 protein: CASSFPTQRGQETQYF. CDR3 DNA sequence: TGTGCCAGCAGCTTCCCAACTCAGCGGGGGCAAGAGACCCAGTACTTC. The variable domain in full, with the rest retrieved from reference TRBV7-9 and TRBJ2-5, is DTGVSQNPRHKITKRGQNVTFRCDPISEHNRLYWYRQTLGQGPEFLTYFQNEAQLEKSRLLSDRFSAERPKGSFSTLEIQRTEQGDSAMYLCASSFPTQRGQETQYFGPGTRLLVL.

This chain's CDR3 is CASSYTGVGYEQYF. The CDR3 nucleotides are TGTGCCAGCAGTTACACAGGGGTAGGATACGAGCAGTACTTC. The J gene is TRBJ2-7, the V gene TRBV6-5; 7 bases match TRBD1. The length of the CDR3 is 14 residues. Germline V gene sequence: CDR1 MNHEY, CDR2 SVGAGI. With V trimmed by 2 bases and J by 4 bases, 5 bases remained unmatched.

This clone was found a few times. The chain uses TRBV3-1 (or the pseudogene TRBV3-2) and TRBJ1-6; the D gene is possibly TRBD1 (5 bases). The CDR3 has 19 amino acids. Germline V gene sequence: CDR1 LGHDT, CDR2 YNNKEL (reference sequence). Trimming removed 0 bases at V and 0 bases at J, with 15 bases between. The CDR3 sequence is CASSQDKGMMSSYNSPLHF. The CDR3 DNA follows: TGTGCCAGCAGCCAAGATAAGGGGATGATGAGCTCCTATAATTCACCCCTCCACTTT.

The chain recombines TRBV6-2 or TRBV6-3 with TRBJ1-2, with TRBD1 matching over 9 bases. The germline V gene has CDR1 MNHEY and CDR2 SVGEGT. This CDR3 comprises 15 residues. V was clipped by 5 bases and J by 7 bases; unmatched bases: 11. The CDR3 bases are TGTGCCAGCAGTCGACAATGGGACAGGGAGGGTGGCTACACCTTC. Its translation is CASSRQWDREGGYTF.

The rearrangement uses TRBV9 and TRBJ1-2, with D hard to call. The V end lost 0 bases, the J end lost 3 bases, and 12 bases lay between the germline ends. There are 15 residues in the CDR3. Germline V CDR1 and CDR2: SGDLS, YYNGEE. CDR3 bases: TGTGCCAGCAGCGTAGGCTTGGTCACACACTATGGCTACACCTTC. Protein: CASSVGLVTHYGYTF.

V usage is TRBV9 and J usage is TRBJ1-2; D is uncertain. V was shortened by 2 bases and J by 2 bases, with 13 bases between the two germline ends. The CDR3 sequence is 15 residues long. CDR1 and CDR2 (germline): SGDLS, YYNGEE. The CDR3 DNA sequence: TGTGCCAGCAGCGTTAGTTCTAGCCAAAACTATGGCTACACCTTC. Translating gives CASSVSSSQNYGYTF.

This clone showed up just once. The chain is built from TRBV5-1 and TRBJ1-1; 11 bases are shared with TRBD1. The CDR3 extends over 14 amino acids. The germline V gene encodes CDR1 SGHRS and CDR2 YFSETQ. The V and J ends lost 4 bases and 10 bases, in that order; junction bases with no gene match: 9. CDR3 sequence: CASSTRTGGRVAFF. As DNA, the CDR3 is TGCGCCAGCAGCACAAGGACAGGGGGCCGTGTAGCTTTCTTT. The full variable domain, with the rest looked up from reference TRBV5-1 and TRBJ1-1, is KAGVTQTPRYLIKTRGQQVTLSCSPISGHRSVSWYQQTPGQGLQFLFEYFSETQRNKGNFPGRFSGRQFSNSRSEMNVSTLELGDSALYLCASSTRTGGRVAFFGQGTRLTVV.

The rearrangement links TRBV30 to TRBJ2-1, with TRBD2 as a possible D gene (6 bases). The V gene lost 2 bases and the J gene lost 12 bases, with 17 bases spanning the gap. Germline CDR1 GTSNPN, CDR2 SVGIG (reference sequence). The length of the CDR3 is 13 residues. CDR3 DNA sequence: TGTGCCTGGAGTAGCCAAAACGGGACTCCGCAGTTCTTC. This translates into CAWSSQNGTPQFF.

The rearrangement uses TRBV7-2 and TRBJ1-5, with D maybe TRBD1 (6 bases). Germline values: CDR1 SGHTA, CDR2 FQGNSA. V dropped 1 base and J dropped 6 bases, with 13 bases sitting between them. The CDR3 loop spans 15 amino acids. In nucleotides, the CDR3 is TGTGCCAGCAGCTTAGGAATCGGGGGCGTTCAGCCCCAGCATTTT. Amino acid sequence: CASSLGIGGVQPQHF.

The chain is built from TRBV2 and TRBJ1-5; maybe TRBD1 (5 bases). This CDR3 region has 17 residues. Trimming took off 6 bases at V and 0 bases at J, with 18 bases between the two ends. CDR1 and CDR2 from the germline V gene are SNHLY and FYNNEI. As DNA, the CDR3 is TGTGCCAGCAGAGACCCGACAGCGCAATATAGCAATCAGCCCCAGCATTTT. This sequence encodes CASRDPTAQYSNQPQHF.

The V and J genes are TRBV9 and TRBJ1-1; D remains unclear. The CDR3 is 12 residues long. The V gene lost 3 bases and the J gene lost 5 bases, with 8 bases spanning the gap. Germline values: CDR1 SGDLS, CDR2 YYNGEE. CDR3 nucleotides: TGTGCCAGCAGCGCGCGTGGGACTGAAGCTTTCTTT. It is translated as CASSARGTEAFF. The entire variable domain, with the rest obtained from reference TRBV9 and TRBJ1-1, is as follows: DSGVTQTPKHLITATGQRVTLRCSPRSGDLSVYWYQQSLDQGLQFLIQYYNGEERAKGNILERFSAQQFPDLHSELNLSSLELGDSALYFCASSARGTEAFFGQGTRLTVV.

The chain links TRBV6-5 to TRBJ1-1; no clear D gene. Germline CDR1 MNHEY, CDR2 SVGAGI. The V gene lost 6 bases and the J gene lost 1 base, with 12 bases spanning the gap. The CDR3 sequence is 14 residues long. The DNA of the CDR3 is TGTGCCAGCAGATTAAGACAAGGGAACACTGAAGCTTTCTTT. Translating gives CASRLRQGNTEAFF.

The chain joins TRBV7-2 to TRBJ1-3, with a possible D match to TRBD1 (5 bases). Germline CDR1 reads SGHTA; CDR2 reads FQGNSA. The V end was cut by 4 bases, the J end by 2 bases, with 9 bases between. The CDR3 spans 14 residues. CDR3 nucleotide sequence: TGTGCCAGCAGCTCTACGGGGGCTGGAAACACCATATATTTT. Protein product: CASSSTGAGNTIYF.

CDR3 in DNA: TGTGCCAGCAGTTTAATACGAGGGGGCAATCAGCCCCAGCATTTT. It translates to CASSLIRGGNQPQHF. V is TRBV28 and J is TRBJ1-5; D may be TRBD1 (5 bases). CDR1 is MDHEN and CDR2 is SYDVKM in the germline V gene. V was cut by 2 bases and J by 2 bases, with 10 bases left in between. The CDR3 sequence is 15 residues long.

In nucleotides, the CDR3 is TGTGCCAGCACCGATAGATTAACCGGGGAGCTGTTTTTT. Its translation: CASTDRLTGELFF. The rearrangement uses TRBV6-5 and TRBJ2-2; no reliable D call. V was shortened by 7 bases and J by 5 bases, with 11 bases between the two germline ends. Germline loops: CDR1 MNHEY, CDR2 SVGAGI. This CDR3 spans 13 amino acids.

The rearrangement links TRBV5-1 to TRBJ2-5, with 7 bases identical to TRBD1. V was clipped by 4 bases and J by 2 bases; unmatched bases: 11. Per the germline V gene, CDR1 is SGHRS and CDR2 is YFSETQ. This CDR3 has 16 residues. CDR3 loop: CASSELMTGRQETQYF. For the CDR3, the DNA is TGCGCCAGCAGCGAACTTATGACAGGGCGTCAAGAGACCCAGTACTTC.

This chain uses TRBV14 with TRBJ1-2; D possibly corresponds to TRBD1 (5 bases). CDR1 is SGHDN and CDR2 is FVKESK in the germline V gene. The germline V and J ends were trimmed by 2 bases and 2 bases, with 15 bases remaining between them. The CDR3 consists of 16 residues. In nucleotides, the CDR3 is TGTGCCAGCAGCCAACCGGGGGAAGGGCACAACTATGGCTACACCTTC. Protein: CASSQPGEGHNYGYTF.

This rearrangement joins TRBV30 to TRBJ1-3, with 7 bases that match TRBD1. Germline V gives CDR1 GTSNPN, CDR2 SVGIG (reference sequence). This CDR3 contains 13 residues. V dropped 4 bases and J dropped 2; count of bases not matched to a gene: 2. CDR3 loop: CAWNGQAGNTIYF. In DNA, the CDR3 is TGTGCCTGGAACGGACAGGCTGGAAACACCATATATTTT.

The chain links TRBV5-6 to TRBJ2-5, with TRBD2 matching 9 bases. V trimming: 5 bases; J trimming: 5 bases; junction bases outside the gene matches: 7. CDR1 is SGHDT and CDR2 is YYEEEE in the germline V gene. This CDR3 has 14 amino acids. The CDR3 bases are TGTGCCAGCAGTAGCGGGGGAACCTGGGAGACCCAGTACTTC. As protein: CASSSGGTWETQYF. Based on the CDR3 plus reference TRBV5-6 and TRBJ2-5, the full variable domain is DAGVTQSPTHLIKTRGQQVTLRCSPKSGHDTVSWYQQALGQGPQFIFQYYEEEERQRGNFPDRFSGHQFPNYSSELNVNALLLGDSALYLCASSSGGTWETQYFGPGTRLLVL.